This T cell receptor beta chain originates from a study of beta chain features in type 1 diabetes. Turning to the study itself: All of the samples together had 107,917,701 sorted cells examined. Findings of the study overall: Small HLA sub-analyses could not settle whether HLA shapes TCRB rearrangement.

Notes on this clone: Its antigen is undetermined.

All of the isolated RNA was reverse transcribed, so expressed TCRB transcripts were sequenced. Samples of naive, central memory and regulatory T cells yielded a mean of around 4 million reads. Data came from immunoSEQ multiplex PCR; TCRdb stores just in-frame clones and leaves some out. The sample has about 230,000 clones; 9% to 10% are singletons. The clonotype originates from a woman between 18 and 29 years old in good health. Sequenced sample: naive CD4+ T cells from blood.

The CDR3: CASSPIDQPQHF. DNA of the CDR3: TGTGCCAGTAGTCCAATAGATCAGCCCCAGCATTTT. The chain uses TRBV19 and TRBJ1-5; D is ambiguous. The germline CDR1 and CDR2 sequences are LNHDA and SQIVND (reference sequence). Trimming took 5 bases from V and 5 from J, leaving 7 bases between them. CDR3 size: 12 residues.